These 10 T cell receptor beta chains were sequenced from one sample in a study of T cell responses to AZD1222 COVID-19 vaccine. Libraries were prepared by immunoSEQ multiplex PCR; TCRdb keeps only in-frame clonotypes and omits some of them. Of approximately 130,000 clones listed, 90% are singletons. Sample: peripheral blood, taken on day 0 of AZD1222 vaccination. All receptors come from an adult in good health.

This clone was observed a few times. The chain is built from TRBV5-5 and TRBJ1-3, with TRBD1 as a possible D gene (5 bases). Germline V gives CDR1 SGHKS, CDR2 YYEKEE (reference sequence). The CDR3 has 14 residues. Trimming left V 5 bases short and J 4 bases short, with 13 bases between. The CDR3 DNA reads TGTGCCAGCAGACTTGGGACTATAGGAAACACCATATATTTT. It specifies CASRLGTIGNTIYF.

In nucleotides, the CDR3 is TGTGCCAGTAGTCGGGACAGGGGCACTGAAGCTTTCTTT. Its protein is CASSRDRGTEAFF. This sequence joins TRBV19 and TRBJ1-1, with 10 bases matching TRBD1. The CDR3 loop spans 13 amino acids. The germline V gene encodes CDR1 LNHDA and CDR2 SQIVND (reference sequence). The junction had 1 base not matched to a gene; V was cut back by 5 bases and J by 4 bases.

This sequence joins TRBV24-1 and TRBJ2-3; TRBD2 agrees at 7 bases. CDR1 and CDR2 (germline): KGHDR, SFDVKD. V was clipped by 7 bases and J by 1 base; unmatched bases: 7. The CDR3 consists of 15 residues. This CDR3 reads CATSQRGGGTDTQYF. CDR3 nucleotide sequence: TGTGCCACCAGCCAGCGGGGAGGGGGCACAGATACGCAGTATTTT.

The rearrangement uses TRBV9 and TRBJ2-6, with D hard to call. CDR1 is SGDLS and CDR2 is YYNGEE in the germline V gene. V was cut by 4 bases and J by 1 base, with 15 bases left in between. The CDR3 covers 17 residues. This CDR3 reads CASSFLSGPSGANVLTF. CDR3 nucleotide sequence: TGTGCCAGCAGCTTTTTGTCAGGCCCATCTGGGGCCAACGTCCTGACTTTC.

The chain carries TRBV9 and TRBJ2-2; TRBD1 agrees at 8 bases. Germline-derived CDR1 and CDR2 are SGDLS and YYNGEE. This CDR3 spans 17 amino acids. V shed 1 base, J shed 7 bases, and the junction held 12 bases outside the gene matches. DNA of the CDR3: TGTGCCAGCAGCGTACAAGGAAACAGGGGGATTAACGGGGAGCTGTTTTTT. It encodes CASSVQGNRGINGELFF. Full variable domain (rest looked up from reference TRBV9 and TRBJ2-2): DSGVTQTPKHLITATGQRVTLRCSPRSGDLSVYWYQQSLDQGLQFLIQYYNGEERAKGNILERFSAQQFPDLHSELNLSSLELGDSALYFCASSVQGNRGINGELFFGEGSRLTVL.

The chain recombines TRBV18 with TRBJ1-6, with D possibly TRBD1 on 6 matching bases. The CDR3 runs 12 residues. Germline CDR1 and CDR2: KGHSH and LQKENI. Trimming cost V 3 bases and J 14 bases, with 11 bases left between them. CDR3 sequence: CASSPQDSSLHF. The CDR3 region has the DNA TGTGCCAGCTCACCTCAGGACAGTTCCCTCCACTTT.

The chain is built from TRBV28 and TRBJ2-1, with 7 bases matching TRBD2. Trimming at V came to 5 bases and at J to 8 bases, leaving 15 bases not matched to a gene. This CDR3 is built from 16 residues. Germline V gene data show CDR1 as MDHEN and CDR2 as SYDVKM. CDR3 DNA: TGTGCCAGCAGTCCCCCTAGGGTAGCGGGCCAGCATGAGCAGTTCTTC. Encoded protein: CASSPPRVAGQHEQFF.

The CDR3 DNA is TGTGCCAGCAGTTACGCCCCCGACCCCGGGAACACTGAAGCTTTCTTT. Amino acid sequence: CASSYAPDPGNTEAFF. The rearrangement joins TRBV6-2 or TRBV6-3 to TRBJ1-1; no clear D gene. With 2 bases removed from V and 1 base from J, the gap between germline ends came to 14 bases. This CDR3 contains 16 residues. The germline V gene has CDR1 MNHEY and CDR2 SVGEGT.

The chain joins TRBV10-1 to TRBJ2-3; 9 bases line up with TRBD2. This CDR3 has 14 residues. Germline V gene sequence: CDR1 WNHNN, CDR2 SYGVQD (reference sequence). With V trimmed by 5 bases and J by 3 bases, 3 bases remained unmatched. The CDR3 loop reads CASSTAGGTDTQYF. The DNA of the CDR3 is TGCGCCAGCAGTACAGCGGGAGGAACAGATACGCAGTATTTT.

The rearrangement joins TRBV28 to TRBJ1-5; 7 bases map to TRBD1. From germline, CDR1 is MDHEN and CDR2 SYDVKM. The CDR3 contains 14 residues. V was pared by 6 bases and J by 11 bases, with 13 bases of the junction left unmatched. This CDR3 is CASRPGTALGAQHF. In nucleotides, the CDR3 is TGTGCCAGCAGACCCGGGACAGCCCTAGGAGCCCAGCATTTT.